The present TCR beta chain was sequenced within a study of T cells in Graves' hyperthyroidism and ophthalmopathy. For the study at large: Once the initial diagnosis was made, peripheral blood was obtained before any treatment.

Uncontrolled infection, other autoimmune disease, pregnancy or lactation led to exclusion. On the basis of clinical symptoms, serum thyroxine and TRAb, thyroid ultrasound and orbital computed tomography, diagnoses were made. This clonotype was counted at least ten times. RNA transcripts were the template for amplifying TCR beta CDR3 regions. The HTBI primer set served for first-round RT-PCR of the TCR CDR3. From the multiplex PCR reads, TCRdb called clonotypes with MiXCR, one entry per CDR3 protein. This sample carries 200,000 to 250,000 distinct CDR3 sequences, 15% to 20% of them seen once, and the ten largest clones take around 28%. This CDR3 has 16 amino acids. Germline trimming cut 6 bases from V and 1 base from J; bases unmatched to any gene: 8.

The clonotype comes from a young woman with Graves' ophthalmopathy. The rearrangement uses TRBV12-3 or TRBV12-4 and TRBJ2-3; 9 positions agree with TRBD1. Material: blood. The CDR3 loop is CASRLQGAGRTDTQYF. For the CDR3, the DNA is TGTGCCAGCAGACTACAGGGGGCCGGTCGCACAGATACGCAGTATTTT.